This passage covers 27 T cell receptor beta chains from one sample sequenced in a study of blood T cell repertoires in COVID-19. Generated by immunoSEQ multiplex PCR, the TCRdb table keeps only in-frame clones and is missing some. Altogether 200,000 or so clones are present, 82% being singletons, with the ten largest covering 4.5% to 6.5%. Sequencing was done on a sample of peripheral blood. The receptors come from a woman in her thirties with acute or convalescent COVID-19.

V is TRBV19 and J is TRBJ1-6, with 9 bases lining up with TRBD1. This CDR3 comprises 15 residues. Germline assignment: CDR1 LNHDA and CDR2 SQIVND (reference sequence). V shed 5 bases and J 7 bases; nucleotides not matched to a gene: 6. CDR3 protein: CASSFPGTGNSPLHF. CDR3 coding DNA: TGTGCCAGTAGTTTCCCCGGGACAGGGAATTCACCCCTCCACTTT. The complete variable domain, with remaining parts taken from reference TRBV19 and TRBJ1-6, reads DGGITQSPKYLFRKEGQNVTLSCEQNLNHDAMYWYRQDPGQGLRLIYYSQIVNDFQKGDIAEGYSVSREKKESFPLTVTSAQKNPTAFYLCASSFPGTGNSPLHFGNGTRLTVT.

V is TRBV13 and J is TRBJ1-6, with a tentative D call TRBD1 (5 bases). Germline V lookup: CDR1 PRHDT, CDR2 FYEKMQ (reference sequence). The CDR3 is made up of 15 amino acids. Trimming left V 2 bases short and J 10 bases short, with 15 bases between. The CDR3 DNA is TGTGCCAGCAGCTTAAATCAGGGTCTAGGGTCACCCCTCCACTTT. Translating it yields CASSLNQGLGSPLHF. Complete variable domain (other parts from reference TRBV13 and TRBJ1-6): AAGVIQSPRHLIKEKRETATLKCYPIPRHDTVYWYQQGPGQDPQFLISFYEKMQSDKGSIPDRFSAQQFSDYHSELNMSSLELGDSALYFCASSLNQGLGSPLHFGNGTRLTVT.

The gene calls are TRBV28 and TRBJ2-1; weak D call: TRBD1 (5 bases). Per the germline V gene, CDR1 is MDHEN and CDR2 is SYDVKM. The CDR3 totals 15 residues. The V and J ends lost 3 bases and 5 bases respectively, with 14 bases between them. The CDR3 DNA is TGTGCCAGCAGTTTTATGGACAAGGACGACAATGAGCAGTTCTTC. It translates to CASSFMDKDDNEQFF.

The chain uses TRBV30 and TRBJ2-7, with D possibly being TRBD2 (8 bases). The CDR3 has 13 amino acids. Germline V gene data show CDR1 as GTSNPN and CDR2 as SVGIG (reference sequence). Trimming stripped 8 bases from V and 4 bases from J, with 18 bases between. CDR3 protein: CAGEGAGGYEQYF. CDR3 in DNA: TGTGCCGGGGAGGGGGCGGGGGGTTACGAGCAGTACTTC.

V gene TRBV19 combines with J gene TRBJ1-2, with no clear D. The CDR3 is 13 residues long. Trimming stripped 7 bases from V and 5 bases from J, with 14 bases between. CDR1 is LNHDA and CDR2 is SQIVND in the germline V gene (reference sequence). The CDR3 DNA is TGTGCCAGTACCTTACGGGTCCATTATGGCTACACCTTC. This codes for CASTLRVHYGYTF.

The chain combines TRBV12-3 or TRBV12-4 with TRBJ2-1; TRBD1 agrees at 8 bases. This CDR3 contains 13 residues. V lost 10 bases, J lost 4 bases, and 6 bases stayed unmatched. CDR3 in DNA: TGTGCCATCGGGACAGGTTCATACAATGAGCAGTTCTTC. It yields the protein CAIGTGSYNEQFF.

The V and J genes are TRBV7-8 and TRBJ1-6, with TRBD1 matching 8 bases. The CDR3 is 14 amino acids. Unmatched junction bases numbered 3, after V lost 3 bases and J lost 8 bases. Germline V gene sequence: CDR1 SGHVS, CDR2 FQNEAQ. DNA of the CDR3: TGTGCCAGCAGCTTCGGACAGGGCGATTCACCCCTCCACTTT. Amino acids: CASSFGQGDSPLHF.

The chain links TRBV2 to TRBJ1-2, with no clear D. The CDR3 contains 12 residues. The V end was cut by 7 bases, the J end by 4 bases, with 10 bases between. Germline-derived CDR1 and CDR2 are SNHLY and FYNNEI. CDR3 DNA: TGTGCCAGCAAGCAAGGGAGCTATGGCTACACCTTC. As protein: CASKQGSYGYTF.

The CDR3 coding sequence is TGTGCCAGCAGCTCAAGACTACGAACAGGGGGCAATCAGCCCCAGCATTTT. This gives the protein CASSSRLRTGGNQPQHF. This sequence joins TRBV5-8 and TRBJ1-5; 7 bases align to TRBD1. Germline loops: CDR1 SGHTS, CDR2 YDEGEE. The CDR3 sequence is 17 residues long. After removal of 3 bases from V and 2 bases from J, the junction contained 11 bases not matched to a gene.

The CDR3 loop is CASSLDLRGALDEQYF. The CDR3 DNA follows: TGCGCCAGCAGCCTCGACCTTCGGGGGGCCTTAGACGAGCAGTACTTC. This chain uses TRBV4-3 with TRBJ2-7; maybe TRBD2 (7 bases). The germline CDR1 and CDR2 sequences are LGHNA and YSLEER. The CDR3 runs to 16 residues. Trimming took 4 bases from V and 5 from J, leaving 21 bases between them.

The CDR3 DNA follows: TGTGCCAGCAGCGCGAGCGGGGGGGCCTTGAATGAGCAGTTCTTC. Residues: CASSASGGALNEQFF. The V gene is TRBV9, the J gene TRBJ2-1; TRBD2 agrees at 10 bases. Germline V gene lookup returns CDR1 SGDLS and CDR2 YYNGEE. The CDR3 spans 15 residues. The V gene end was trimmed by 3 bases and the J gene end by 7 bases; junction bases not matched to a gene: 7. The entire variable domain, with the rest obtained from reference TRBV9 and TRBJ2-1, is as follows: DSGVTQTPKHLITATGQRVTLRCSPRSGDLSVYWYQQSLDQGLQFLIQYYNGEERAKGNILERFSAQQFPDLHSELNLSSLELGDSALYFCASSASGGALNEQFFGPGTRLTVL.

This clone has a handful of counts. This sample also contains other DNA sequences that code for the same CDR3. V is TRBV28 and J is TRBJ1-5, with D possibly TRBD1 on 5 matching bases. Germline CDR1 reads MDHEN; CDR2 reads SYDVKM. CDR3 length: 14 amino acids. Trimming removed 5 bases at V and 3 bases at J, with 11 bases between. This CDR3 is CASSPGGDNQPQHF. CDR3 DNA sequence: TGTGCCAGCAGTCCCGGGGGGGACAATCAGCCCCAGCATTTT. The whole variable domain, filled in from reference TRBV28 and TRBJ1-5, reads DVKVTQSSRYLVKRTGEKVFLECVQDMDHENMFWYRQDPGLGLRLIYFSYDVKMKEKGDIPEGYSVSREKKERFSLILESASTNQTSMYLCASSPGGDNQPQHFGDGTRLSIL.

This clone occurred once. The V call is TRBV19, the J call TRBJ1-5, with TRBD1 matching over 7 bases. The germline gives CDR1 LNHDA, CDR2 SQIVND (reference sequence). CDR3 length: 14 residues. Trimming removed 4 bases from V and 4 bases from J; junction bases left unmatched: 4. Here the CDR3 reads CASSKGQLNQPQHF. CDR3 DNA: TGTGCCAGTAGTAAGGGACAGTTAAATCAGCCCCAGCATTTT.

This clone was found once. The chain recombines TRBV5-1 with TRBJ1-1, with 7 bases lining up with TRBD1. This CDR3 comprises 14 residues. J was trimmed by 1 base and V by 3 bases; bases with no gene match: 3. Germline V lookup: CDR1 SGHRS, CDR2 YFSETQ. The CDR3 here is CASSSRTGNTEAFF. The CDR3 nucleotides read TGCGCCAGCAGCTCCCGGACAGGGAACACTGAAGCTTTCTTT.

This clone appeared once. The CDR3 region has the DNA TGCGCCAGCAGCTTGGGGGGCTTGAATGAGCAGTTCTTC. Amino acids: CASSLGGLNEQFF. This chain joins TRBV5-1 and TRBJ2-1; tentative D call: TRBD1 (5 bases). CDR1 is SGHRS, CDR2 YFSETQ, per germline. Trimming removed 0 bases at V and 7 bases at J, with 8 bases between. This CDR3 spans 13 amino acids.

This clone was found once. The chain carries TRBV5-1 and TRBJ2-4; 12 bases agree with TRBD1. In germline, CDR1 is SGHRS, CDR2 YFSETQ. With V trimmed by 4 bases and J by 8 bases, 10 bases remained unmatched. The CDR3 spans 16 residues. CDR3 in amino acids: CASSNNPGQGAYIQYF. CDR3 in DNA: TGCGCCAGCAGCAATAACCCGGGACAGGGGGCATACATTCAGTACTTC.

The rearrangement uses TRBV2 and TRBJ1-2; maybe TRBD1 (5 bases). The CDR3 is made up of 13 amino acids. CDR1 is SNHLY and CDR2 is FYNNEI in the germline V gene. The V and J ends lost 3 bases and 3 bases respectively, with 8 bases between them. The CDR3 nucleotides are TGTGCCAGCAGTGACAGGGTAGACTATGGCTACACCTTC. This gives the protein CASSDRVDYGYTF.

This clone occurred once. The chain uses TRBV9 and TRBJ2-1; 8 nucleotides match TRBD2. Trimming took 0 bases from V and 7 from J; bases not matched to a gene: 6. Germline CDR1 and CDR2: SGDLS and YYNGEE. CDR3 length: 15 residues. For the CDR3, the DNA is TGTGCCAGCAGCGTAGCAACCAGCGGGGGAAATGAGCAGTTCTTC. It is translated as CASSVATSGGNEQFF.

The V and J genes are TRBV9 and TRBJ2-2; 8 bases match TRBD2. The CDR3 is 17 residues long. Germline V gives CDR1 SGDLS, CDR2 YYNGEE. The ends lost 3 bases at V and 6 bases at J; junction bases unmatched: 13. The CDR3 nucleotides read TGTGCCAGCAGCGAAAAGCGGGGGAACCCCTCCCCCGGGGAGCTGTTTTTT. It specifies CASSEKRGNPSPGELFF.

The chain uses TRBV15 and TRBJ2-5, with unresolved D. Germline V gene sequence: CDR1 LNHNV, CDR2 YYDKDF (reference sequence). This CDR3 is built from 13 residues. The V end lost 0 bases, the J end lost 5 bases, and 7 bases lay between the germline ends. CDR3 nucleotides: TGTGCCACCAGCAGAGATGTCCAGGAGACCCAGTACTTC. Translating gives CATSRDVQETQYF.

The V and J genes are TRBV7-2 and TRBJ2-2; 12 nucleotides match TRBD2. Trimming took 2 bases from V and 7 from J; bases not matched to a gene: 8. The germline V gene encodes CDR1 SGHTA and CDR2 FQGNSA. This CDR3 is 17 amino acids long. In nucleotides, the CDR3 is TGTGCCAGCAGCTTATTAATCCTAGCGGGAGGGGTCGGGGAGCTGTTTTTT. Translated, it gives CASSLLILAGGVGELFF.

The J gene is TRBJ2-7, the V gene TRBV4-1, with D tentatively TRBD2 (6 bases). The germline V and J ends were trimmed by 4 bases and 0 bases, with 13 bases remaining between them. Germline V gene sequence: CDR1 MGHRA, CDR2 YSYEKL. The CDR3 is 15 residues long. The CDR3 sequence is CASSRLVGSSYEQYF. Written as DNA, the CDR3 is TGCGCCAGCAGCCGACTAGTTGGATCCTCCTACGAGCAGTACTTC.

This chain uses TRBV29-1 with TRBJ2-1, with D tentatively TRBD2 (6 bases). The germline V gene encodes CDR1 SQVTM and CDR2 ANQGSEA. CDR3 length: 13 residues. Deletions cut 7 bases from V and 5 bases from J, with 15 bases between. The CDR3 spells CSAQGRYNNEQFF. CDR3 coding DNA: TGCAGCGCTCAAGGGAGGTATAACAATGAGCAGTTCTTC.

In DNA form, the CDR3 reads TGTGCCAGCAGCCTGGACAGGAACACTGAAGCTTTCTTT. This translates into CASSLDRNTEAFF. The rearrangement joins TRBV3-1 (or the pseudogene TRBV3-2) to TRBJ1-1; D is possibly TRBD1 (6 bases). V gave up 4 bases and J gave up 1 base, with 7 bases separating them. The length of the CDR3 is 13 residues. Germline assignment: CDR1 LGHDT and CDR2 YNNKEL (reference sequence).

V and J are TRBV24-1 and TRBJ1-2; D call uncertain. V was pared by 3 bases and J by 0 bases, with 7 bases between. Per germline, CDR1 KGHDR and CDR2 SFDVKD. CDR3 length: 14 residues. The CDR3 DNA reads TGTGCCACCAGTGATAGTCAGGCTAACTATGGCTACACCTTC. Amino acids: CATSDSQANYGYTF.

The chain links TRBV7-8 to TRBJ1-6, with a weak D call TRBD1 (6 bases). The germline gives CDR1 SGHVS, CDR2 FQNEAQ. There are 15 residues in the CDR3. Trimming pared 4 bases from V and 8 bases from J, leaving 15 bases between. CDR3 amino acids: CASSSGWGPDSPLHF. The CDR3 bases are TGTGCCAGCAGCTCCGGATGGGGGCCCGATTCACCCCTCCACTTT. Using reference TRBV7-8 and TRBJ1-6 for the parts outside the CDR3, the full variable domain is GAGVSQSPRYKVAKRGQDVALRCDPISGHVSLFWYQQALGQGPEFLTYFQNEAQLDKSGLPSDRFFAERPEGSVSTLKIQRTQQEDSAVYLCASSSGWGPDSPLHFGNGTRLTVT.

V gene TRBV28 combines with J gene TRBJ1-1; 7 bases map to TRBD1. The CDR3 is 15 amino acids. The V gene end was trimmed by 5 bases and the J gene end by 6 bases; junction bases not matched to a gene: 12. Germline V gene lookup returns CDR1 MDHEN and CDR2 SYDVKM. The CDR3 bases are TGTGCCAGCAGTCCACCTACAGGGGACGTCGCTGAAGCTTTCTTT. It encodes CASSPPTGDVAEAFF.